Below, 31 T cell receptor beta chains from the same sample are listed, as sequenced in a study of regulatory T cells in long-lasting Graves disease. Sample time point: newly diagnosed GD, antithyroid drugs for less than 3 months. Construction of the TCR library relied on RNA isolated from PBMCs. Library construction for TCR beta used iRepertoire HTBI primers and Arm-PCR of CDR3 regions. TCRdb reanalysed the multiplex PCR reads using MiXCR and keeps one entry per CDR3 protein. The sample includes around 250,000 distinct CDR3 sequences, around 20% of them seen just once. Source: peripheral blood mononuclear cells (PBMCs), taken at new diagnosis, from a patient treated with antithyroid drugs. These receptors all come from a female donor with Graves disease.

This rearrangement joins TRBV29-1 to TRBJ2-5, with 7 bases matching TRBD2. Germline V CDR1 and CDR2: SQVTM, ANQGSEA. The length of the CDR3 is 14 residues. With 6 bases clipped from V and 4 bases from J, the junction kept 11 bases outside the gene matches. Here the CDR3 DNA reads TGCAGCGTAAGAAAGGGAGGGTCGGGAGAGACCCAGTACTTC. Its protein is CSVRKGGSGETQYF.

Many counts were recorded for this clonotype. CDR3 region: CASSSLTPEVYEQYF. The CDR3 coding sequence is TGTGCCAGCAGTTCCTTAACCCCGGAGGTCTACGAGCAGTACTTC. The genes are TRBV6-5 and TRBJ2-7; tentative D call: TRBD2 (5 bases). Germline V CDR1 and CDR2: MNHEY, SVGAGI. The CDR3 has 15 residues. Trimming stripped 4 bases from V and 3 bases from J, with 16 bases between.

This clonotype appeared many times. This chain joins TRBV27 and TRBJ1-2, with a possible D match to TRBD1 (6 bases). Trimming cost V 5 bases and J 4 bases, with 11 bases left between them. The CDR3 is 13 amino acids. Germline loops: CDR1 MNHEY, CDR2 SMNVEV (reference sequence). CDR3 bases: TGTGCCAGCAGTGTACAGGGAGCCTATGGCTACACCTTC. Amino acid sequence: CASSVQGAYGYTF.

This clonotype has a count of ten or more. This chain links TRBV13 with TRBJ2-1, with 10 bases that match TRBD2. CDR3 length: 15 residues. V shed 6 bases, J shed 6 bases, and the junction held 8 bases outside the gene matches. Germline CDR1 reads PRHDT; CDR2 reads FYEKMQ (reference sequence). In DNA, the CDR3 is TGTGCCAGCAGAACCGGGACTAGCGCATTCAATGAGCAGTTCTTC. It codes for CASRTGTSAFNEQFF.

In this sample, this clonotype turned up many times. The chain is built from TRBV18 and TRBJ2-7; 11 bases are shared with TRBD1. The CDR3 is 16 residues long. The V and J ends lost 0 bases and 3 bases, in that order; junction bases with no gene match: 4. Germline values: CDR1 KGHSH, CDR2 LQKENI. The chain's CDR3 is CASSPPMGQGVYEQYF. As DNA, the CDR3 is TGTGCCAGCTCACCACCGATGGGACAGGGGGTCTACGAGCAGTACTTC.

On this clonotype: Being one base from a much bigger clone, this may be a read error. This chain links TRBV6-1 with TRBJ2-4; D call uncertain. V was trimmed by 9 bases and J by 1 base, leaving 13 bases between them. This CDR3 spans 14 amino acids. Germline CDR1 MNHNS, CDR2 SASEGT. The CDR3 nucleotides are TGTGCCAGAAGCCCGGCGCGGGCCAAAAACATTCAGTACTTC. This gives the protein CARSPARAKNIQYF.

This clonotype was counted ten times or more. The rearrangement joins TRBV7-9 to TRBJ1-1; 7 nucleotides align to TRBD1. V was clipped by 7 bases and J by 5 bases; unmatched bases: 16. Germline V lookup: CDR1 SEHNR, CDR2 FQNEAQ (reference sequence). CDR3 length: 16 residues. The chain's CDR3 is CASTPLGYRGFTEAFF. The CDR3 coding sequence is TGTGCCAGCACCCCCCTAGGCTACAGGGGTTTTACTGAAGCTTTCTTT.

In DNA form, the CDR3 reads TGTGCCAGTAGTTATTCTGGGGGTTTTGATGGCTACACCTTC. Translated: CASSYSGGFDGYTF. The chain links TRBV19 to TRBJ1-2, with D perhaps TRBD1 (5 bases). Germline CDR1 is LNHDA and CDR2 is SQIVND (reference sequence). Deletions cut 5 bases from V and 6 bases from J, with 16 bases between. CDR3 size: 14 residues.

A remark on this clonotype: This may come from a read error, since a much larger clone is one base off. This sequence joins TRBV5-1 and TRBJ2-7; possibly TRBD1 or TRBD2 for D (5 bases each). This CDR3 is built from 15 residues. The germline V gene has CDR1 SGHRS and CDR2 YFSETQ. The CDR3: CANSLGQRLPYEQYF. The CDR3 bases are TGCGCCAACAGCTTGGGGCAGCGACTACCCTACGAGCAGTACTTC.

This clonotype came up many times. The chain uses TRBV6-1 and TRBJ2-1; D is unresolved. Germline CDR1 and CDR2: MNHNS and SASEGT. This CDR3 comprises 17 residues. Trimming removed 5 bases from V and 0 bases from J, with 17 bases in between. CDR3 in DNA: TGTGCCAGCAGTACCGCCGAAAAGGCGAGCTCCTACAATGAGCAGTTCTTC. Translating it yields CASSTAEKASSYNEQFF.

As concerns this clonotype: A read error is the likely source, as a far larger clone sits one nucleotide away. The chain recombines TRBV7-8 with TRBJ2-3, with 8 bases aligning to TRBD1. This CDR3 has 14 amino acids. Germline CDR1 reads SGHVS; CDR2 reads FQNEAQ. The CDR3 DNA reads TGTGCCAGCAGCTTGACAGGGGACACAGATACGCAGTGTTTT. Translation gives CASSLTGDTDTQCF. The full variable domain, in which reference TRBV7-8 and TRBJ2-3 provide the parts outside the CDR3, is GAGVSQSPRYKVAKRGQDVALRCDPISGHVSLFWYQQALGQGPEFLTYFQNEAQLDKSGLPSDRFFAERPEGSVSTLKIQRTQQEDSAVYLCASSLTGDTDTQCFGPGTRLTVL.

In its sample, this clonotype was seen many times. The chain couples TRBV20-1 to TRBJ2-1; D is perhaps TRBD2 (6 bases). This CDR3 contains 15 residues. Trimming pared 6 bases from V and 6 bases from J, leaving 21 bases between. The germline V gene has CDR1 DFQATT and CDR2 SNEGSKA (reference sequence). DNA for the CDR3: TGCAGTGCCCCCCGCCACGGGCTAGCGCCCAATGAGCAGTTCTTC. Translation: CSAPRHGLAPNEQFF.

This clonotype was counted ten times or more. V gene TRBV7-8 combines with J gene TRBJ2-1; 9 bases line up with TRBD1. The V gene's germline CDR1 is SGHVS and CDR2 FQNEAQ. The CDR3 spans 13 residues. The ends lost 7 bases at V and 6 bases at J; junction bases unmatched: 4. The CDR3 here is CASTSDRGNEQFF. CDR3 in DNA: TGTGCCAGCACCTCGGACAGGGGCAATGAGCAGTTCTTC.

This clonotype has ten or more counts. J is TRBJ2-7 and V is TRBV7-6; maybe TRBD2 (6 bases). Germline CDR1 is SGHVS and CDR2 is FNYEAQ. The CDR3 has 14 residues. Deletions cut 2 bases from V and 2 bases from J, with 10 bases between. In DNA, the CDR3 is TGTGCCAGCAGCTTAAAAGGCGGGACCTACGAGCAGTACTTC. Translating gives CASSLKGGTYEQYF. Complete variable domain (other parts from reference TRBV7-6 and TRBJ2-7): GAGVSQSPRYKVTKRGQDVALRCDPISGHVSLYWYRQALGQGPEFLTYFNYEAQQDKSGLPNDRFSAERPEGSISTLTIQRTEQRDSAMYRCASSLKGGTYEQYFGPGTRLTVT.

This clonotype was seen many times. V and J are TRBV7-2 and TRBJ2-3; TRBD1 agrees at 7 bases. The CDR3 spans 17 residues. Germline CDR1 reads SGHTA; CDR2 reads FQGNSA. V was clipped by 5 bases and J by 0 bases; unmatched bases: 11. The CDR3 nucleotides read TGTGCCAGCAGCAAGAGGGACAGCCCTCTTAGCACAGATACGCAGTATTTT. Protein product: CASSKRDSPLSTDTQYF.

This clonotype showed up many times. CDR3 residues: CASSLRGQLYGYTF. CDR3 sequence (DNA): TGTGCCAGCAGCCTACGGGGCCAGCTCTATGGCTACACCTTC. V gene TRBV7-9 combines with J gene TRBJ1-2; tentatively, D is TRBD1 (5 bases). V was clipped by 5 bases and J by 4 bases, with 14 bases between them. The length of the CDR3 is 14 residues. CDR1 and CDR2 (germline): SEHNR, FQNEAQ (reference sequence).

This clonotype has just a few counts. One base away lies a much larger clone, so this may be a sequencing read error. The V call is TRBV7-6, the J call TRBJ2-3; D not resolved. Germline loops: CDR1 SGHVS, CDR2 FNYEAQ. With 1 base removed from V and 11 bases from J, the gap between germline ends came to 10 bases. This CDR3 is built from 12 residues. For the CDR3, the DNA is TGTGCCAGCAGCTTAGAGGCGAATATGCAGTATTTT. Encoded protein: CASSLEANMQYF.

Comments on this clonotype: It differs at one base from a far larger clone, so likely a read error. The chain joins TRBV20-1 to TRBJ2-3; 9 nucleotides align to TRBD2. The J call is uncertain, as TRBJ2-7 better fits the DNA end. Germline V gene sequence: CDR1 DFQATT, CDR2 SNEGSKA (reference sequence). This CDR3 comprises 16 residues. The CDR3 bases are TGCAGTGCTAGAGTATATAGCGGGGGCCGGGGGAATGAGCAGTACTTC. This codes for CSARVYSGGRGNEQYF.

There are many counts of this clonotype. CDR3 in amino acids: CASSYSAGGPNEQFF. In DNA form, the CDR3 reads TGTGCCAGCAGTTACTCTGCGGGAGGGCCAAATGAGCAGTTCTTC. The chain recombines TRBV6-2 or TRBV6-3 with TRBJ2-1; 9 bases line up with TRBD2. Germline V gene data show CDR1 as MNHEY and CDR2 as SVGEGT. With 0 bases clipped from V and 7 bases from J, the junction kept 4 bases outside the gene matches. The CDR3 runs 15 residues.

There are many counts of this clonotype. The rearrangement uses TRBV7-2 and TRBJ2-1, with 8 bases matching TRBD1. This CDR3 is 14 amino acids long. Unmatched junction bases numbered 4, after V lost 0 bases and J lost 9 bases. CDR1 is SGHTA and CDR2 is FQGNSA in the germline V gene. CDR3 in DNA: TGTGCCAGCAGCTTAGCCCCAGGGGGCGCTGAGCAGTTCTTC. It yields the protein CASSLAPGGAEQFF.

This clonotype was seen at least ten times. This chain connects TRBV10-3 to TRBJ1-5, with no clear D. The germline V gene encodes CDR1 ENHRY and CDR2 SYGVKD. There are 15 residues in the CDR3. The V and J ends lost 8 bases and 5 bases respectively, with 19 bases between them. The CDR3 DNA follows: TGTGCCATCGCGATGGGCGGCGGTCAGGATCAGCCCCAGCATTTT. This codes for CAIAMGGGQDQPQHF.

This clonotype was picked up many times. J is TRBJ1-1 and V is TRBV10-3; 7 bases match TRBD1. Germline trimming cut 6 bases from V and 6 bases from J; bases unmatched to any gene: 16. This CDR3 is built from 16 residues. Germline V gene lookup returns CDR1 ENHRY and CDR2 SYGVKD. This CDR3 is CAIRGTVRSGFAEAFF. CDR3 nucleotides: TGTGCCATCAGGGGGACAGTTAGATCGGGGTTTGCTGAAGCTTTCTTT.

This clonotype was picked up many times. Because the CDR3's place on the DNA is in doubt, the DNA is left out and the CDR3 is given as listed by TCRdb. The CDR3 loop reads CASSFLAGDKSNQPQHF. The chain links TRBV28 to TRBJ1-5; the tabulated D call, TRBD1, remains unverified against the DNA. The CDR3 is 17 amino acids long, termini counted. CDR1 MDHEN and CDR2 SYDVKM come from the germline V gene.

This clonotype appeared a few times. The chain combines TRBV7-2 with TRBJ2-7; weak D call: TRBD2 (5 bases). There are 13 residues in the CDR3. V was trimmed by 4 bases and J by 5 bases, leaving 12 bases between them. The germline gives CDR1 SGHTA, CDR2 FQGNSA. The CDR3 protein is CASSSQDFHEQYF. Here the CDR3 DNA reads TGTGCCAGCAGCTCCCAGGACTTCCACGAGCAGTACTTC.

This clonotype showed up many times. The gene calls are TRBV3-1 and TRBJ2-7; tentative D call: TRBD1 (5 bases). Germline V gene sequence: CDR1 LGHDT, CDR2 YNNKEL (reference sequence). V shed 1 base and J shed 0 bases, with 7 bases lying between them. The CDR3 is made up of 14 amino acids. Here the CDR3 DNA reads TGTGCCAGCAGCCAAGGGACAAACTCCTACGAGCAGTACTTC. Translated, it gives CASSQGTNSYEQYF.

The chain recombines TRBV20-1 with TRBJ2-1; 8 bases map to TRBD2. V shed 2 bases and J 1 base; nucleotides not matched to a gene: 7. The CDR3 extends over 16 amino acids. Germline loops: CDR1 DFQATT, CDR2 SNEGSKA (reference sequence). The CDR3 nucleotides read TGCAGTGCTAGAAATAGCGGGGACCCTTCCTACAATGAGCAGTTCTTC. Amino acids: CSARNSGDPSYNEQFF.

Here the CDR3 DNA reads TGTGCCATCGCGGGACCCTCCTACAATGAGCAGTTCTTC. This encodes CAIAGPSYNEQFF. The V gene is TRBV10-3, the J gene TRBJ2-1, with a possible D match to TRBD2 (6 bases). With 8 bases removed from V and 0 bases from J, the gap between germline ends came to 8 bases. The CDR3 is 13 amino acids. CDR1 ENHRY and CDR2 SYGVKD come from the germline V gene.

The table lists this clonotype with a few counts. The CDR3 region has the DNA TGCGCCAGCAGCCAAGAGGGACAATCGAACACCGGGGAGCTGTTTTTT. Translated, it gives CASSQEGQSNTGELFF. The chain links TRBV4-3 to TRBJ2-2, with D perhaps matching TRBD1 (6 bases). The CDR3 length is 16 residues. Deletions cut 0 bases from V and 0 bases from J, with 8 bases between. Germline-derived CDR1 and CDR2 are LGHNA and YSLEER.

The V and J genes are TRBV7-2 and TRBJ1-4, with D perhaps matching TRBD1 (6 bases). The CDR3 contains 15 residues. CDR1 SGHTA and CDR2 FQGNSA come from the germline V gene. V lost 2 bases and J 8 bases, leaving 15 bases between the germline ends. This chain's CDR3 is CASSLSLGAREKLFF. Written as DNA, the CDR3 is TGTGCCAGCAGCTTATCGCTGGGGGCCAGGGAAAAACTGTTTTTT.

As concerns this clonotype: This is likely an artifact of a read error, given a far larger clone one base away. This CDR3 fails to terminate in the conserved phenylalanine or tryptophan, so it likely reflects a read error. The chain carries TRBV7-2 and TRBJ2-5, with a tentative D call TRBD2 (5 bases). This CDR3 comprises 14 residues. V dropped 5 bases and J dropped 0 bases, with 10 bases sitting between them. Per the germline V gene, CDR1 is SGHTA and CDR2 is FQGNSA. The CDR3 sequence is CASSRLADQETQYS. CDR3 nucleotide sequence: TGTGCCAGCAGCCGTCTAGCAGACCAAGAGACCCAGTACTCC.

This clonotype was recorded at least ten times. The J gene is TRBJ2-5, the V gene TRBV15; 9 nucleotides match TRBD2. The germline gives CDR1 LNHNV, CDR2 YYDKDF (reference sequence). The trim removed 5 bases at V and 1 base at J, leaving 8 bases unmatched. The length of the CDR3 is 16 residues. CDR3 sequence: CATSPFSGGFQETQYF. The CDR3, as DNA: TGTGCCACCAGCCCTTTTAGCGGGGGTTTCCAAGAGACCCAGTACTTC.